Here is one T cell receptor (beta chain) with its context. What it recognizes is unknown. These data are taken from a study of identical twins. Points from the study as a whole: Twin sharing of out-of-frame TCR alpha was underestimated by models in monozygotic pairs. For out-of-frame alpha sequences shared by twins, low generation probability was in excess.

Per germline, CDR1 KGHDR and CDR2 SFDVKD. The CDR3 runs 16 residues. V was pared by 4 bases and J by 6 bases, with 4 bases of the junction left unmatched. In TCRdb, the 5' RACE reads were re-called with MiXCR into one record per CDR3 protein. Among around 570,000 distinct CDR3 sequences listed, 7.5% to 10% were seen once. This same sample was also part of a study on yellow fever vaccine responses in identical twins.

The specimen was PBMCs. V gene TRBV24-1 combines with J gene TRBJ2-1, with 14 bases identical to TRBD2. The sequence derives from a woman between 18 and 29 years old in good health. CDR3 bases: TGTGCCACCAGTGAATCGACTAGCGGGAGGGGCAATGAGCAGTTCTTC. Translation: CATSESTSGRGNEQFF.